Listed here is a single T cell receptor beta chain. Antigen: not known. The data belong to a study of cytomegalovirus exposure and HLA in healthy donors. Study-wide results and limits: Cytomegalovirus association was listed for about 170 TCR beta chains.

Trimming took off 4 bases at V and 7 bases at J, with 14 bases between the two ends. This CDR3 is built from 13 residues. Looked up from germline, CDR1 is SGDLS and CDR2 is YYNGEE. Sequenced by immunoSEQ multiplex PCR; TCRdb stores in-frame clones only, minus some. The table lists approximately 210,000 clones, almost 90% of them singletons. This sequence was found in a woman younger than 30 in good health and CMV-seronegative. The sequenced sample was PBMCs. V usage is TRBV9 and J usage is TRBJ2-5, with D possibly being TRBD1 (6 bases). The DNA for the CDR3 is TGTGCCAGCAGCCCACAGGGTCGGGGGACCCAGTACTTC. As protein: CASSPQGRGTQYF.